Each of the 7 T cell receptor beta chains below was sequenced from the same sample in a study of T-cell reconstitution after alpha-beta-depleted transplantation in children. The authors prepared the TCRbeta library with unique molecular identifiers. TCRdb fed the PCR reads into MiXCR, producing one record per CDR3 protein. This table has about 110,000 distinct CDR3 sequences, about 9.4% appearing once. This sample comprised PBMCs, obtained before TCRalphabeta/CD19-depleted stem cell transplant. The receptor source for this set is a boy under 10 years old with acute lymphoblastic leukemia, due to receive a stem cell transplant.

This clonotype appeared many times. The genes are TRBV5-1 and TRBJ2-1; 9 nucleotides align to TRBD2. Germline V CDR1 and CDR2: SGHRS, YFSETQ. J was trimmed by 3 bases and V by 4 bases; bases with no gene match: 5. CDR3 length equals 15 residues. The CDR3 here is CASSARLADYNEQFF. The DNA of the CDR3 is TGCGCCAGCAGCGCAAGACTAGCGGACTACAATGAGCAGTTCTTC.

This clonotype came up many times. The chain employs TRBV7-6 and TRBJ2-3; D is unresolved. V was trimmed by 5 bases and J by 2 bases, leaving 11 bases between them. CDR1 SGHVS and CDR2 FNYEAQ come from the germline V gene. This CDR3 contains 14 residues. The CDR3 is CASSVGPNTDTQYF. CDR3 nucleotide sequence: TGTGCCAGCAGCGTCGGACCTAACACAGATACGCAGTATTTT.

This clonotype has at least ten counts. The genes are TRBV7-2 and TRBJ2-7; 7 nucleotides match TRBD1. Germline V gene lookup returns CDR1 SGHTA and CDR2 FQGNSA. The CDR3 runs to 14 residues. The V gene end was trimmed by 1 base and the J gene end by 6 bases; junction bases not matched to a gene: 6. CDR3 loop: CASSLDTGEREQYF. For the CDR3, the DNA is TGTGCCAGCAGCTTAGACACAGGGGAGCGCGAGCAGTACTTC.

In this sample, this clonotype turned up a few times. The V and J genes are TRBV7-9 and TRBJ2-2; 7 nucleotides align to TRBD1. This CDR3 is 17 amino acids long. Germline V gene data show CDR1 as SEHNR and CDR2 as FQNEAQ (reference sequence). V was clipped by 5 bases and J by 4 bases; unmatched bases: 13. The chain's CDR3 is CASSRLQGLGRTGELFF. CDR3 in DNA: TGTGCCAGCAGCAGATTACAGGGGTTAGGTCGCACCGGGGAGCTGTTTTTT.

The table lists this clonotype with many counts. The chain combines TRBV12-3 or TRBV12-4 with TRBJ2-2, with no clear D. Between the trimmed V and J ends, which lost 6 bases and 5 bases, there was a span of 13 bases. The CDR3 extends over 14 amino acids. The CDR3 loop is CASSPSTPTGELFF. CDR3 nucleotide sequence: TGTGCCAGCAGCCCCAGCACTCCGACCGGGGAGCTGTTTTTT.

This clonotype was picked up many times. The rearrangement links TRBV7-3 to TRBJ2-1, with unresolved D. This CDR3 has 13 amino acids. CDR1 and CDR2 from the germline V gene are SGHTA and FQGTGA. Trimming removed 1 base at V and 8 bases at J, with 9 bases between. CDR3: CASSLSPIHEQFF. The CDR3 coding sequence is TGTGCCAGCAGCTTAAGTCCCATACATGAGCAGTTCTTC.

This clonotype was detected a few times. The gene calls are TRBV15 and TRBJ2-1, with TRBD2 as a possible D gene (6 bases). The germline CDR1 and CDR2 sequences are LNHNV and YYDKDF (reference sequence). Trimming stripped 3 bases from V and 6 bases from J, with 12 bases between. The CDR3 extends over 14 amino acids. CDR3 nucleotides: TGTGCCACCAGCAGCCAATTGGGGGGCAATGAGCAGTTCTTC. Its protein product is CATSSQLGGNEQFF.